The subject of this entry is one T cell receptor (beta chain). The antigen remains unidentified. The source of the sample is a study of cytomegalovirus exposure and HLA in healthy donors. Findings of the study overall: Previously analyzed data showed that most TCR beta V segments were productive at a frequency of about 87% or about 30%.

Trimming cost V 5 bases and J 4 bases; bases outside gene matches: 11. This CDR3 region has 16 residues. The germline CDR1 and CDR2 sequences are SGHVS and FQNEAQ. The PCR ran on 60 Vbeta and 13 Jbeta primers. Method: immunoSEQ multiplex PCR; TCRdb's copy keeps in-frame clones and lacks some. This table has some 120,000 clones, around 70% appearing once. The sample taken for sequencing was PBMCs. This chain joins TRBV7-8 and TRBJ1-2; TRBD1 aligns across 9 bases. This sequence originates from a man aged 25 to 40 in good health and CMV-seropositive. The DNA for the CDR3 is TGTGCCAGCAGCCAGCCCCCCGGGACAGGGTTCTATGGCTACACCTTC. Translation gives CASSQPPGTGFYGYTF. Based on the CDR3 plus reference TRBV7-8 and TRBJ1-2, the full variable domain is GAGVSQSPRYKVAKRGQDVALRCDPISGHVSLFWYQQALGQGPEFLTYFQNEAQLDKSGLPSDRFFAERPEGSVSTLKIQRTQQEDSAVYLCASSQPPGTGFYGYTFGSGTRLTVV.